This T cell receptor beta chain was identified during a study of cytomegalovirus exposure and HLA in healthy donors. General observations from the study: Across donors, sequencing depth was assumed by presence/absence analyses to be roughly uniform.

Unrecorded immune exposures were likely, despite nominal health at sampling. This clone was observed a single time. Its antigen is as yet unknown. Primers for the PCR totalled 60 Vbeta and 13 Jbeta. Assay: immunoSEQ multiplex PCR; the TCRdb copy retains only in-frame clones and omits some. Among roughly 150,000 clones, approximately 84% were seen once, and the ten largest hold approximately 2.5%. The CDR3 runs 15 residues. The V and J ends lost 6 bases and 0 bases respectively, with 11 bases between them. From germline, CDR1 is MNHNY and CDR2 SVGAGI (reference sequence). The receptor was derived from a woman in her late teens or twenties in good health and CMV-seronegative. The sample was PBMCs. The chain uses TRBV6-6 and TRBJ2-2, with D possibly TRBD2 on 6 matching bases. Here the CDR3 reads CASSTTGANTGELFF. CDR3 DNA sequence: TGTGCCAGCAGCACCACGGGGGCGAACACCGGGGAGCTGTTTTTT.